One T cell receptor beta chain is described in this entry. Its cognate antigen is unknown. The sample belongs to a study of identical twins. Findings and limits, study-wide: Out-of-frame alpha sequences common to twins exhibited a surplus of low generation probability. Monozygotic twins shared more out-of-frame TCR alpha than recombination models predicted. Rather than following the same donors, the conclusions depended on cross-sectional statistical analysis.

TCRdb itself ran the 5' RACE reads through MiXCR, one entry per CDR3 protein. In the table there are approximately 500,000 distinct CDR3 sequences, around 24% of which are singletons. CDR1 MNHEY and CDR2 SVGAGI come from the germline V gene. V lost 0 bases and J 5 bases, leaving 10 bases between the germline ends. CDR3 size: 15 residues. The sample also formed part of further work on T cells expressing NK-cell markers.

Sequencing input: CD4+ T cells sorted from blood. V gene TRBV6-5 combines with J gene TRBJ1-4, with D unclear. This TCR derives from a woman aged 18 to 35 in good health. CDR3: CASSYSGLGNEKLFF. CDR3 sequence (DNA): TGTGCCAGCAGTTACTCAGGGCTTGGGAATGAAAAACTGTTTTTT.